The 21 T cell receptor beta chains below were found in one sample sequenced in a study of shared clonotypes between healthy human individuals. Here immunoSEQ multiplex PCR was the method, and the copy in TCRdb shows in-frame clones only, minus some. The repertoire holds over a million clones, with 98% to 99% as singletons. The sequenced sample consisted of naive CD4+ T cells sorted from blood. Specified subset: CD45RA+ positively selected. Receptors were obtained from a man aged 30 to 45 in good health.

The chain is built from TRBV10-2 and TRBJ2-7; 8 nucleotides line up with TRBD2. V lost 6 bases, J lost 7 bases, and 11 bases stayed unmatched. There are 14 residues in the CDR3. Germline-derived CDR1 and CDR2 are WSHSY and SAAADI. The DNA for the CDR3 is TGCGCCAGCAGCGAGGGACTAGAAATTCAAGAGCAGTACTTC. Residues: CASSEGLEIQEQYF.

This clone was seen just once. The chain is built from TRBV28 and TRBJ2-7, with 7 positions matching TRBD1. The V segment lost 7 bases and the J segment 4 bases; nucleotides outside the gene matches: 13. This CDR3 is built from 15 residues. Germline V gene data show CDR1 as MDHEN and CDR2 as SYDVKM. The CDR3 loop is CASISPTGDSYEQYF. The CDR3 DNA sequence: TGTGCCAGCATTTCACCTACAGGGGATTCTTACGAGCAGTACTTC.

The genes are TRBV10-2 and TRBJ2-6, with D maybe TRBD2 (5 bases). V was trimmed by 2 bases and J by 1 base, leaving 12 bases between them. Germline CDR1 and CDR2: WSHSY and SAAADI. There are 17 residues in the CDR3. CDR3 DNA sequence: TGCGCCAGCAGTGAGGGTCGGAGCGGATCTGGGGCCAACGTCCTGACTTTC. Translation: CASSEGRSGSGANVLTF.

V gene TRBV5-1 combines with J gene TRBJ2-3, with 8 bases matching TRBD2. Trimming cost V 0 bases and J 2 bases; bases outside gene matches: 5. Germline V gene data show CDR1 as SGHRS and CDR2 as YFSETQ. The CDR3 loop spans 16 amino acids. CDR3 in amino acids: CASSLGAGLVTDTQYF. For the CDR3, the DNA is TGCGCCAGCAGCTTGGGAGCGGGACTAGTCACAGATACGCAGTATTTT.

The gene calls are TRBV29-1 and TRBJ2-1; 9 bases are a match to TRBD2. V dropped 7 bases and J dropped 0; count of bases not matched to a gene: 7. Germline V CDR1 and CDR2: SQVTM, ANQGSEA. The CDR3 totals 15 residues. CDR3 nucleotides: TGCAGCGCTTCCGGACTAGCGAGCTCCTACAATGAGCAGTTCTTC. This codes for CSASGLASSYNEQFF.

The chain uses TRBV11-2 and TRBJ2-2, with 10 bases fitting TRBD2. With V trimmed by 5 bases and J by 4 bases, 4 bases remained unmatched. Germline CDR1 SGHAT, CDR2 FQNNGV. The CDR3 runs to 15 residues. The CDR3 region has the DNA TGTGCCAGCAGCCCCTGGACTAGCGGCACCGGGGAGCTGTTTTTT. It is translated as CASSPWTSGTGELFF. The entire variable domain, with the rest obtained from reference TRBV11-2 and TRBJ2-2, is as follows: EAGVAQSPRYKIIEKRQSVAFWCNPISGHATLYWYQQILGQGPKLLIQFQNNGVVDDSQLPKDRFSAERLKGVDSTLKIQPAKLEDSAVYLCASSPWTSGTGELFFGEGSRLTVL.

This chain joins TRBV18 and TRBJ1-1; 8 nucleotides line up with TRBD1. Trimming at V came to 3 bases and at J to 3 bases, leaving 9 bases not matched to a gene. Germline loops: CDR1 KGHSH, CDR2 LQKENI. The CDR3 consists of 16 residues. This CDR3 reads CASSPTRTGMDTEAFF. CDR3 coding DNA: TGTGCCAGCTCACCCACCAGGACAGGGATGGACACTGAAGCTTTCTTT.

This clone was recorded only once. The CDR3 sequence is CASSYSSGRTYEQYF. CDR3 coding DNA: TGTGCCAGCAGTTATTCCAGCGGGCGTACCTACGAGCAGTACTTC. The rearrangement joins TRBV6-6 to TRBJ2-7; D perhaps matches TRBD2 (6 bases). Deletions cut 3 bases from V and 2 bases from J, with 14 bases between. Germline CDR1 and CDR2: MNHNY and SVGAGI (reference sequence). The CDR3 sequence is 15 residues long.

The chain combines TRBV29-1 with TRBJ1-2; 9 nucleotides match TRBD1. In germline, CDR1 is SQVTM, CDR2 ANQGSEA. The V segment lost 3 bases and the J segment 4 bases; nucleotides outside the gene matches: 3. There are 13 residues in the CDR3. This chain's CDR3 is CSVDTGGSYGYTF. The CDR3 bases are TGCAGCGTTGATACAGGGGGCTCCTATGGCTACACCTTC.

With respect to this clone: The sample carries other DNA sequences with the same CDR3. CDR3 DNA sequence: TGTGCCAGCAGCCGGGAGGTGATGCCTAGCTCCTACAATGAGCAGTTCTTC. This sequence encodes CASSREVMPSSYNEQFF. The genes are TRBV9 and TRBJ2-1; 7 bases are shared with TRBD2. Losses at the gene ends were 4 bases for V and 0 bases for J; bases not matched to a gene: 10. This CDR3 has 17 amino acids. CDR1 is SGDLS and CDR2 is YYNGEE in the germline V gene.

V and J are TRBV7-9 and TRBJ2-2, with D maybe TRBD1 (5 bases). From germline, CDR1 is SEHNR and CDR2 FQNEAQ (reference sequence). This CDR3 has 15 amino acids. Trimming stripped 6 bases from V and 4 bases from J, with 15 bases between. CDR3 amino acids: CASSRQNFRTGELFF. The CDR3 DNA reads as TGTGCCAGCAGTCGACAGAACTTTCGCACCGGGGAGCTGTTTTTT.

CDR3 nucleotide sequence: TGTGCCAGCAGCCACGGGACAGAACGATATGGCTACACCTTC. Amino acids: CASSHGTERYGYTF. V usage is TRBV7-6 and J usage is TRBJ1-2, with 7 positions matching TRBD1. The CDR3 loop spans 14 amino acids. The V gene's germline CDR1 is SGHVS and CDR2 FNYEAQ. The V and J ends lost 5 bases and 5 bases, in that order; junction bases with no gene match: 8. Combining the CDR3 with reference TRBV7-6 and TRBJ1-2 gives the whole variable domain GAGVSQSPRYKVTKRGQDVALRCDPISGHVSLYWYRQALGQGPEFLTYFNYEAQQDKSGLPNDRFSAERPEGSISTLTIQRTEQRDSAMYRCASSHGTERYGYTFGSGTRLTVV.

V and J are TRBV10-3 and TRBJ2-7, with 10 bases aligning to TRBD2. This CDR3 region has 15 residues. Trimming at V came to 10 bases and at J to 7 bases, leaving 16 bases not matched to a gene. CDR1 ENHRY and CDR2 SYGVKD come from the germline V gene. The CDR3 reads CATTLGTSVRSEQYF. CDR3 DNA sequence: TGTGCCACCACGCTCGGGACTAGCGTCCGTTCGGAGCAGTACTTC.

Here the CDR3 reads CASSLATGTRVYEQYF. CDR3 in DNA: TGTGCCAGCAGTTTAGCGACCGGGACTAGGGTCTACGAGCAGTACTTC. The chain employs TRBV2 and TRBJ2-7, with 8 bases matching TRBD2. The CDR3 is made up of 16 amino acids. V shed 5 bases and J 3 bases; nucleotides not matched to a gene: 12. Germline CDR1 SNHLY, CDR2 FYNNEI.

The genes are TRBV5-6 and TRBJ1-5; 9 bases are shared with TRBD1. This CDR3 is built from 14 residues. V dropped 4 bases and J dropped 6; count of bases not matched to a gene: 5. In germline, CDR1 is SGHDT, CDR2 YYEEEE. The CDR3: CASSPTGGSQPQHF. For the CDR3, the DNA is TGTGCCAGCAGCCCTACAGGGGGCAGTCAGCCCCAGCATTTT.

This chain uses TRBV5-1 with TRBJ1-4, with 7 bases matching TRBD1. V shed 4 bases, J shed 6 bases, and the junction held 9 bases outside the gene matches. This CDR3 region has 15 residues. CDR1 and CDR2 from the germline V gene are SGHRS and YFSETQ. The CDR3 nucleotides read TGCGCCAGCAGCGCAACAGGGGTATGGGATGAAAAACTGTTTTTT. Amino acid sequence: CASSATGVWDEKLFF.

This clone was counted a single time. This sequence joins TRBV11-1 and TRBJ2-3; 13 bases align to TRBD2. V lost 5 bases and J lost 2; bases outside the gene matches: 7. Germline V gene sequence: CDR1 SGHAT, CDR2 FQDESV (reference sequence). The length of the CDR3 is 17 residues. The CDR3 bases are TGTGCCAGCAGCAAAGCCGGGACTAGCGGGACCACAGATACGCAGTATTTT. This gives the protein CASSKAGTSGTTDTQYF.

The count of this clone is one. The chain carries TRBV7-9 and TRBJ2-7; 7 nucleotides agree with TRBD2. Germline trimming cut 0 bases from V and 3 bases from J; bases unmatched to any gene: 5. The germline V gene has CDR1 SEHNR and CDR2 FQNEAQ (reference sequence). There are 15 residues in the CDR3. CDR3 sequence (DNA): TGTGCCAGCAGCTTAGCGGGGGGGATCGGCTACGAGCAGTACTTC. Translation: CASSLAGGIGYEQYF.

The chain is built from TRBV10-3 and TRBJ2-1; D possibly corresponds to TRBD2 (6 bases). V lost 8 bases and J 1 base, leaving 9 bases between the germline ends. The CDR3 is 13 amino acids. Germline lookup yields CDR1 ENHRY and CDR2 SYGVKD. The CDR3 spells CAIGTPSYNEQFF. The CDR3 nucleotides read TGTGCCATCGGGACTCCATCCTACAATGAGCAGTTCTTC.

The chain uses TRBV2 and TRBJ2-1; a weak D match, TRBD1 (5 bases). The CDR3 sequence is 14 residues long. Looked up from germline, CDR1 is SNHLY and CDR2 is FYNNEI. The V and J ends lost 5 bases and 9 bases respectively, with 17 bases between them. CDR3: CASSFGRGWGEQFF. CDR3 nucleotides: TGTGCCAGCAGTTTTGGTAGGGGATGGGGTGAGCAGTTCTTC.

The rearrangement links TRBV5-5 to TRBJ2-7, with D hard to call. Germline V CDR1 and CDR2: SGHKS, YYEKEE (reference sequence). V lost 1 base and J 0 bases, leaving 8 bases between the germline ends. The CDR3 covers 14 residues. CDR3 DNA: TGTGCCAGCAGCTTGATTGCGAGCTCCTACGAGCAGTACTTC. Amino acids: CASSLIASSYEQYF.